This is a list of T cell receptor beta chains from one sample in a study of cytomegalovirus exposure and HLA in healthy donors. Sequenced by immunoSEQ multiplex PCR; TCRdb stores in-frame clones only, minus some. The sample comprises approximately 140,000 clones, roughly 77% of which are singletons, and approximately 2.3% rests with the top ten. The sample comprised PBMCs. Receptors originate from a man younger than 45 in good health and CMV-seronegative. CDR3s include the opening cysteine and the closing phenylalanine or tryptophan.

TRBV15	TRBJ2-2	CATSRALGVGELFF
TRBV5-1	TRBJ1-4	CASSISGVNLGNEKLFF
TRBV5-1	TRBJ2-3	CASSLSGPDTQYF
TRBV4-1	TRBJ1-6	CASSQDPLRGYSPLHF
TRBV6-1	TRBJ1-1	CASTRDRVGSEAFF
TRBV27	TRBJ2-7	CASSLNGGGLYEQYF
TRBV18	TRBJ1-3	CASSPGSPGNTIYF
TRBV5-1	TRBJ1-5	CASSLVSGSNQPQHF
TRBV5-1	TRBJ2-7	CASSLVGGGNYEQYF
TRBV5-4	TRBJ2-1	CASSLRVGAIYNEQFF
TRBV6-5	TRBJ1-1	CASSYVQRYTEAFF
TRBV2	TRBJ1-4	CASRSELEKLFF
TRBV7-2	TRBJ2-5	CASSFTVGVNQETQYF
TRBV11-3	TRBJ2-7	CASSFGGREQYF
TRBV5-1	TRBJ2-7	CASSKIGQGAGEQYF
TRBV29-1	TRBJ1-1	CSVTDRSPRGSTEAFF
TRBV7-9	TRBJ2-1	CASSLASGGLNEQFF
TRBV6-1	TRBJ1-1	CASSEWGDSTEAFF
TRBV7-9	TRBJ1-2	CASSPGSVSNYGYTF
TRBV27	TRBJ2-5	CASSGAWDSAQKTQYF
TRBV20-1	TRBJ1-1	CSAVVYTEAFF
TRBV27	TRBJ1-1	CARLQGATEAFF
TRBV12-5	TRBJ2-5	CASAMGDGGISQETQYF
TRBV5-8	TRBJ1-3	CASSSRETGNTIYF
TRBV28	TRBJ1-1	CASGRDTRTMNTEAFF
TRBV27	TRBJ2-3	CASSFVTSGRAGGTQYF
TRBV7-9	TRBJ1-1	CASSSLQGSTEAFF
TRBV6-1	TRBJ1-5	CASSAQNSNQPQHF
TRBV7-2	TRBJ1-5	CASSPSGFTGNQPQHF
TRBV5-6	TRBJ2-1	CASSLAGTDLSYNEQFF
TRBV18	TRBJ2-6	CASSPYPGAGANVLTF
TRBV6-1	TRBJ2-5	CASSGGLARETQYF
TRBV5-6	TRBJ1-1	CASSPDRTGGLGNTEAFF
TRBV5-4	TRBJ2-2	CASSLAGGAGTKGELFF
TRBV28	TRBJ1-2	CASRADFNYGYTF
TRBV9	TRBJ2-3	CASSGGTGGNTQYF
TRBV5-1	TRBJ1-5	CASSLNPGEGNQPQHF
TRBV27	TRBJ2-3	CAARVSGGTGYTQYF
TRBV29-1	TRBJ2-3	CSGSGGGGEDTQYF
TRBV15	TRBJ2-7	CATANPAIQGYEQYF
TRBV5-4	TRBJ2-2	CASSLATDSGELFF
TRBV7-3	TRBJ2-1	CASSLLAGDNAGEQFF
TRBV6-1	TRBJ2-3	CASSDPAGGLTDTQYF
TRBV10-3	TRBJ1-3	CAIRQGPGAGNTIYF
TRBV28	TRBJ1-5	CASRGKGGGRGNQPQNF
TRBV19	TRBJ1-5	CASSISDQPQHF
TRBV6-1	TRBJ2-7	CASSDPLDRYAWEQYF
TRBV30	TRBJ1-5	CAWGRTGGRQPQHF
TRBV14	TRBJ2-5	CASSPRTIQETQYF
TRBV7-9	TRBJ2-3	CASSSPGASGGRTDTQYF